The T cell receptor beta chain described here comes from a study of blood T cell repertoires in COVID-19. Assay: immunoSEQ multiplex PCR; the TCRdb copy retains only in-frame clones and omits some. This sample carries about 64,000 clones, 78% of them seen once, and the ten largest clones take approximately 15%. Trimming removed 7 bases at V and 7 bases at J, with 13 bases between. Looked up from germline, CDR1 is WSHSY and CDR2 is SAAADI. The CDR3 is 13 amino acids. This chain uses TRBV10-2 with TRBJ2-2; possible D gene TRBD1, 6 bases. Sequencing was performed on peripheral blood. The TCR comes from a man aged 60 to 75 with COVID-19, enrolled during active disease. In nucleotides, the CDR3 is TGCGCCAGCAACCTTTTAGGGGGCGGGGAGCTGTTTTTT. Its translation is CASNLLGGGELFF.